The next 16 T cell receptor beta chains were all read from a single sample in a study of prognosis after radiotherapy for stage I lung cancer listed by TCRdb under 2021. The sequencer was an Illumina HiSeq 3000. Two rounds of multiplex PCR were performed to amplify the TCR beta CDR3 region from genomic DNA. In the first round of PCR, primers specific to each TRBV and TRBJ gene were used, and the primer sequences are filed in Chinese patent CN105087789A. TCRdb redid the processing of the public reads, applying fastp at Q25 and MiXCR, and retained in-frame beta chains. Each record represents a unique CDR3 protein, reported with the most common genes and DNA among its rows. The sample table holds about 18,000 distinct CDR3 sequences, of which 29% were seen once. The top ten hold 30% to 40% of the sample. This material consisted of PBMCs, taken before or after stereotactic body radiation therapy (not recorded which). These receptors all come from a donor over 45 with non-small cell lung cancer.

The table lists this clonotype with many counts. The V and J genes are TRBV11-1 and TRBJ2-7; 8 positions match TRBD2. The germline gives CDR1 SGHAT, CDR2 FQDESV (reference sequence). V lost 5 bases and J lost 5; bases outside the gene matches: 5. There are 13 residues in the CDR3. The CDR3 DNA reads TGTGCCAGCAGCAGAGCGGGAGTCAACGAGCAGTACTTC. It specifies CASSRAGVNEQYF.

J is TRBJ2-2 and V is TRBV7-2, with 8 bases that match TRBD2. The CDR3 has 15 amino acids. Germline V gene lookup returns CDR1 SGHTA and CDR2 FQGNSA. V lost 0 bases and J lost 9; bases outside the gene matches: 6. CDR3 protein: CASSLASGTHWELFF. In nucleotides, the CDR3 is TGTGCCAGCAGCTTAGCTAGCGGGACGCACTGGGAGCTGTTTTTT.

By its share, this clonotype is medium-sized. The rearrangement links TRBV20-1 to TRBJ2-7; 7 nucleotides align to TRBD1. Trimming removed 3 bases from V and 4 bases from J; junction bases left unmatched: 6. Germline V gene lookup returns CDR1 DFQATT and CDR2 SNEGSKA (reference sequence). This CDR3 is 13 amino acids long. The CDR3 sequence: CSARAGTVYEQYF. CDR3 DNA: TGCAGTGCTAGGGCCGGGACAGTATACGAGCAGTACTTC.

A note on this clonotype: This sequence is one base from a far larger clone and is likely a read error. The rearrangement links TRBV6-9 to TRBJ2-7; perhaps TRBD2 as D (7 bases). Germline CDR1 reads MNHGY; CDR2 reads SVAAGI. The germline V and J ends were trimmed by 4 bases and 1 base, with 20 bases remaining between them. The CDR3 totals 17 residues. The CDR3 sequence: CASSSPFVGGPSYEQYF. The CDR3 DNA follows: TGTGCCAGCAGTTCCCCATTCGTCGGGGGGCCATCCTACGAGCAGTACTTC.

This clonotype was observed at least ten times. This chain links TRBV30 with TRBJ2-3; 14 nucleotides agree with TRBD2. Looked up from germline, CDR1 is GTSNPN and CDR2 is SVGIG (reference sequence). The junction had 4 bases not matched to a gene; V was cut back by 5 bases and J by 6 bases. This CDR3 has 14 amino acids. The CDR3 DNA is TGTGCCTGGGGACTAGCGGGAGGAGAGGATACGCAGTATTTT. Its protein is CAWGLAGGEDTQYF.

This clonotype came up many times. The chain links TRBV14 to TRBJ2-1; TRBD2 matches at 12 bases. The CDR3 extends over 16 amino acids. J gave up 8 bases and V 0 bases, and 5 bases lay outside the gene matches. Germline V gene lookup returns CDR1 SGHDN and CDR2 FVKESK. Here the CDR3 reads CASSQDRLAGVDEQFF. Here the CDR3 DNA reads TGTGCCAGCAGCCAAGACCGACTAGCGGGAGTGGATGAGCAGTTCTTC.

At least ten counts were recorded for this clonotype. The chain carries TRBV28 and TRBJ1-1; 9 bases map to TRBD1. J gave up 6 bases and V 5 bases, and 7 bases lay outside the gene matches. Germline lookup yields CDR1 MDHEN and CDR2 SYDVKM. The CDR3 consists of 14 residues. In nucleotides, the CDR3 is TGTGCCAGCAGTAGGACAGGGGATTACGCTGAAGCTTTCTTT. Protein sequence: CASSRTGDYAEAFF.

In its sample, this clonotype was seen many times. The rearrangement uses TRBV5-4 and TRBJ2-5, with 11 positions matching TRBD2. Germline V gives CDR1 SGHNT, CDR2 YYREEE (reference sequence). V lost 4 bases to trimming and J lost 5 bases; unmatched junction nucleotides: 4. The CDR3 runs to 14 residues. The CDR3 protein is CASSLRTSGETQYF. The DNA of the CDR3 is TGTGCCAGCAGCCTCCGGACTAGCGGGGAGACCCAGTACTTC.

In its sample, this clonotype was seen many times. The chain has TRBV7-2 and TRBJ2-4; D gene uncertain. Germline CDR1 and CDR2: SGHTA and FQGNSA. The V gene lost 4 bases and the J gene lost 3 bases, with 10 bases spanning the gap. This CDR3 spans 14 amino acids. CDR3 sequence reads: CASSSRDNKNIQYF. The CDR3 nucleotides are TGTGCCAGCAGCTCGAGAGATAACAAAAACATTCAGTACTTC.

About this clonotype itself: This likely came from a read error, as a far larger clone is one base away. The genes are TRBV7-2 and TRBJ1-6, with unresolved D. Germline-derived CDR1 and CDR2 are SGHTA and FQGNSA. This CDR3 comprises 14 residues. V was shortened by 11 bases and J by 4 bases, with 15 bases between the two germline ends. In DNA form, the CDR3 reads TGTGCCGTCCCGGACGCCATATATAATTCACCCCTCCACTTT. Amino acids: CAVPDAIYNSPLHF. Full variable domain (missing parts from reference TRBV7-2 and TRBJ1-6): GAGVSQSPSNKVTEKGKDVELRCDPISGHTALYWYRQSLGQGLEFLIYFQGNSAPDKSGLPSDRFSAERTGGSVSTLTIQRTQQEDSAVYLCAVPDAIYNSPLHFGNGTRLTVT.

This clonotype has ten or more counts. The chain combines TRBV5-6 with TRBJ2-2; D is tentatively TRBD1 or TRBD2 (5 bases each). Germline V CDR1 and CDR2: SGHDT, YYEEEE. This CDR3 has 14 residues. With 3 bases removed from V and 4 bases from J, the gap between germline ends came to 10 bases. In nucleotides, the CDR3 is TGTGCCAGCAGCTGGGGGACCACCACCGGGGAGCTGTTTTTT. Its translation is CASSWGTTTGELFF. The variable domain in full, with the rest retrieved from reference TRBV5-6 and TRBJ2-2, is DAGVTQSPTHLIKTRGQQVTLRCSPKSGHDTVSWYQQALGQGPQFIFQYYEEEERQRGNFPDRFSGHQFPNYSSELNVNALLLGDSALYLCASSWGTTTGELFFGEGSRLTVL.

A note on this clonotype: A read error may be the cause here, since a much bigger clone is one base away. J is TRBJ2-5 and V is TRBV4-2; 8 bases are shared with TRBD2. The germline gives CDR1 LGHNA, CDR2 YNFKEQ. The CDR3 is 14 amino acids. The CDR3 bases are TGTACCAGCAGCCAAGGGACTAGAAAAGAGACCCAGTACTTC. It encodes CTSSQGTRKETQYF.

This sequence joins TRBV20-1 and TRBJ1-5; 9 bases fit TRBD1. CDR3 size: 16 residues. CDR1 DFQATT and CDR2 SNEGSKA come from the germline V gene (reference sequence). Trimming removed 8 bases from V and 3 bases from J; junction bases left unmatched: 14. The CDR3 coding sequence is TGCAGTACTTCCCGACAGGGGGTTCGGCCCAATCAGCCCCAGCATTTT. It translates to CSTSRQGVRPNQPQHF.

This clonotype is medium-sized (0.01 to 0.1%) in the sample. The chain couples TRBV2 to TRBJ2-3; tentative D call: TRBD2 (6 bases). This CDR3 is 14 amino acids long. The ends were cut back, 2 bases at V and 5 bases at J, with 11 bases in the middle. Germline V gene sequence: CDR1 SNHLY, CDR2 FYNNEI. CDR3 residues: CASSERRGLDTQYF. In DNA, the CDR3 is TGTGCCAGCAGTGAACGGCGGGGCCTAGATACGCAGTATTTT.

Sample share makes this clonotype medium-sized (0.01 to 0.1%). The rearrangement joins TRBV28 to TRBJ2-5; 9 bases are shared with TRBD2. Germline-derived CDR1 and CDR2 are MDHEN and SYDVKM. This CDR3 region has 14 residues. Trimming cost V 3 bases and J 5 bases; bases outside gene matches: 4. The CDR3: CASSFLTSGETQYF. The CDR3 region has the DNA TGTGCCAGCAGTTTCCTCACTAGCGGGGAGACCCAGTACTTC.

This clonotype appeared many times. The chain links TRBV25-1 to TRBJ1-2, with a tentative D call TRBD1 (6 bases). V gave up 4 bases and J gave up 8 bases, with 14 bases separating them. Germline loops: CDR1 MGHDK, CDR2 SYGVNS. The CDR3 runs to 13 residues. The CDR3 reads CASSAGQGRGYTF. The CDR3 nucleotides are TGTGCCAGCAGTGCCGGCCAGGGGAGGGGCTACACCTTC.